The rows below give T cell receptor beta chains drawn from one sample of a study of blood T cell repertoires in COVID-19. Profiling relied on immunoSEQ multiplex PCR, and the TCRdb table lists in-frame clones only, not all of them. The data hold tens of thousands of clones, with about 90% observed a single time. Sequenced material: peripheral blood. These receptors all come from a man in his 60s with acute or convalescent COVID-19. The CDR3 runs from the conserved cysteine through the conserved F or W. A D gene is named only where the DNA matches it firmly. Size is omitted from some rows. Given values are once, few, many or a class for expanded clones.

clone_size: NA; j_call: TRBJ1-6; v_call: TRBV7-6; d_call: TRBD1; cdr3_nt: TGTGCCAGCAGCTTTGGACAGGCGTATAATTCACCCCTCCACTTT; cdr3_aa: CASSFGQAYNSPLHF
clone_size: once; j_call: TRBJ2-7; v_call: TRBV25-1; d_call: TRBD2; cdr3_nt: TGTGCCAGCAGTGAACCCGGGAGGGGCGCCTACGAGCAGTACTTC; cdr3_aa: CASSEPGRGAYEQYF
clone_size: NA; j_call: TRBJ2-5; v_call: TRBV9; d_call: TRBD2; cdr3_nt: TGTGCCAGCAGCCCAGCTAGCGGGAGTACGTGGGAGACCCAGTACTTC; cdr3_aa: CASSPASGSTWETQYF
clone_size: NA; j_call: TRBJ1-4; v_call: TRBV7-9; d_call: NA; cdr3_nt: TGTGCCAGCAGCTTTCCACAGGGAGTTGAAAAACTGTTTTTT; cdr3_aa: CASSFPQGVEKLFF
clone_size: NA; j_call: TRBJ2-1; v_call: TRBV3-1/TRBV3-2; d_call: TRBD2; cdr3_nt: TGTGCCAGCAGCCAAGGGGCGGGAGGGTACAATGAGCAGTTCTTC; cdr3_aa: CASSQGAGGYNEQFF
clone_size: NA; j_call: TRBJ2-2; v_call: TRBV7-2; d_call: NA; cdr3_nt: TGTGCCAGCAGTCTCTCAGGGGCGGACACCGGGGAGCTGTTTTTT; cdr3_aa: CASSLSGADTGELFF
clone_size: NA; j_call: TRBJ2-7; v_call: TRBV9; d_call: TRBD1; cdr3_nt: TGTGCCAGCAGCCCCGGACAGGGGGGTTTTTCCTCCCCCTACGAGCAGTACTTC; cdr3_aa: CASSPGQGGFSSPYEQYF
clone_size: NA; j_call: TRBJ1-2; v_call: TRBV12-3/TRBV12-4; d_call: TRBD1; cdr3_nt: TGTGCCAGCATCCAGACAGGGAGGTATGGCTACACCTTC; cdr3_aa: CASIQTGRYGYTF
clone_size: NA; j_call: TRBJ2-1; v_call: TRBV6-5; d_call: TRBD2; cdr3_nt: TGTGCCAGCAGTTCTTCTAGCGGGTCCTACAATGAGCAGTTCTTC; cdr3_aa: CASSSSSGSYNEQFF
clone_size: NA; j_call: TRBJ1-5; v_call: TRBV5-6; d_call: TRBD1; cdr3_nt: TGTGCCAGCAGCTTGGGGACAGGGGGCGGGCAGCCCCAGCATTTT; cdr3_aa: CASSLGTGGGQPQHF
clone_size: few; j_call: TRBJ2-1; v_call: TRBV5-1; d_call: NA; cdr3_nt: TGCGCCAGCAGCTTGGAACCGGACAATGAGCAGTTCTTC; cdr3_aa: CASSLEPDNEQFF
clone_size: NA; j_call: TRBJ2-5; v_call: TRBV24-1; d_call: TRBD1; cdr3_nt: TGTGCCACCAGTGATACCCGACAGGGGAGGGAGACCCAGTACTTC; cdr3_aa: CATSDTRQGRETQYF
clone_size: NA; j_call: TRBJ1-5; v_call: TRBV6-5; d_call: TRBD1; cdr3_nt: TGTGCCAGCACGCACGCGGCAGGGGGCCGGCAGCCCCAGCATTTT; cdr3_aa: CASTHAAGGRQPQHF
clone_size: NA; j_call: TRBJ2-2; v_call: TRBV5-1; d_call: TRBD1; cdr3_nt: TGCGCCAGCAGCCCTGGACAGGGGGCTATCGGGGAGCTGTTTTTT; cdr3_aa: CASSPGQGAIGELFF
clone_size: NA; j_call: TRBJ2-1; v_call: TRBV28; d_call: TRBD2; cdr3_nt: TGTGCCAGCAGTCGATGGACTAGCGGGGAGAATGAGCAGTTCTTC; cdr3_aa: CASSRWTSGENEQFF
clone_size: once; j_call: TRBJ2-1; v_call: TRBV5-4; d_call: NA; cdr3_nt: TGTGCCAGCAGGTCCAGGGATCTCAATGAGCAGTTCTTC; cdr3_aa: CASRSRDLNEQFF
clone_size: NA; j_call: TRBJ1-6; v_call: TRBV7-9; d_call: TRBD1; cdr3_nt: TGTGCCAGCAGCTCTCCGGGACAGATCAATTCACCCCTCCACTTT; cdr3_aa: CASSSPGQINSPLHF
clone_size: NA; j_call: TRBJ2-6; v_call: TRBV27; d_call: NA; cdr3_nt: TGTGCCAGCAGTTTACTTCCCTCTGGGGCCAACGTCCTGACTTTC; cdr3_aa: CASSLLPSGANVLTF
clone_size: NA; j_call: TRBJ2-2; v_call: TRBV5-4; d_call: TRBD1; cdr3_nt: TGTGCCAGCAGCTTTCCGGGACAGGGGAACACCGGGGAGCTGTTTTTT; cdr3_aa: CASSFPGQGNTGELFF
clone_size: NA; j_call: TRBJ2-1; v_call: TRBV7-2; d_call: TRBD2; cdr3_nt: TGTGCCAGCAGCTTAGGGAGCGGGGGGTACAATGAGCAGTTCTTC; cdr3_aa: CASSLGSGGYNEQFF
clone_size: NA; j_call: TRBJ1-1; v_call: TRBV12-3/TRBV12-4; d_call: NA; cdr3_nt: TGTGCCAGCGCCTGGACTGAAAACACTGAAGCTTTCTTT; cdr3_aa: CASAWTENTEAFF
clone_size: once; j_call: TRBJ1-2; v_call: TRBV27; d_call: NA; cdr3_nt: TGTGCCAGCAGTTTCTCAGGGGAGAGCTATGGCTACACCTTC; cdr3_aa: CASSFSGESYGYTF
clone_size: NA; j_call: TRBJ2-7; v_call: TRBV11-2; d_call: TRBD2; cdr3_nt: TGTGCCAGCAGCTTAAACCCCGGGACTAGCGGATACGAGCAGTACTTC; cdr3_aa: CASSLNPGTSGYEQYF
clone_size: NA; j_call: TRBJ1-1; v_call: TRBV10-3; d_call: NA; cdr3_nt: TGTGCCATCAGGCCAGGGGTCGGGAACACTGAAGCTTTCTTT; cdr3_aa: CAIRPGVGNTEAFF
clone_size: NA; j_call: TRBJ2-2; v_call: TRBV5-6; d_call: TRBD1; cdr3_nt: TGTGCCAGCAGCAGCGATACAGGGGTATCCGGGGAGCTGTTTTTT; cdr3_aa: CASSSDTGVSGELFF
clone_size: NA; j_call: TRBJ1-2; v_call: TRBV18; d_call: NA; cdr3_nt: TGTGCCAGCTCACCACGAGGCGGCACTAACTATGGCTACACCTTC; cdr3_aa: CASSPRGGTNYGYTF
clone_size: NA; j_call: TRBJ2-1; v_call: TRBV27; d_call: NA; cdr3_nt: TGTGCCAGCAGTTCCCTTACATTGGCCAATGAGCAGTTCTTC; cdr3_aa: CASSSLTLANEQFF
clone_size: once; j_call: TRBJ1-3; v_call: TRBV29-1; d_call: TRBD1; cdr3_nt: TGCAGCGCCTCACAGGGGGCTAATTCTGGAAACACCATATATTTT; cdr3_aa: CSASQGANSGNTIYF
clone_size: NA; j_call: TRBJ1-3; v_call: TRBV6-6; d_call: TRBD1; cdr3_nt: TGTGCCAGCAGACCCGGGACAGGGGTCGGAAACACCATATATTTT; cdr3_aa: CASRPGTGVGNTIYF
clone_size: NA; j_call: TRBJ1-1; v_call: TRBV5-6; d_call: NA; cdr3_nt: TGTGCCAGCAGCTCGGGAGGGGTGAACACTGAAGCTTTCTTT; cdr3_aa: CASSSGGVNTEAFF
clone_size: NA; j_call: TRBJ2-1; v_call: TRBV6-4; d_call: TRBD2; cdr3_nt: TGTGCCAGCAGCACGGAGGGAGGGCCGAACAATGAGCAGTTCTTC; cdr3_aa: CASSTEGGPNNEQFF
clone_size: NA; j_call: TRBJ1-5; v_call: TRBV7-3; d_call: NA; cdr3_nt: TGTGCCAGCAGCTTAACCCGGAATCAGCCCCAGCATTTT; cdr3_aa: CASSLTRNQPQHF
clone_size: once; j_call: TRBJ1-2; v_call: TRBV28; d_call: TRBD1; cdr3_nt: TGTGCCAGCAGAGGACAGGGAGAGGAGGGTGGCTACACCTTC; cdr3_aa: CASRGQGEEGGYTF
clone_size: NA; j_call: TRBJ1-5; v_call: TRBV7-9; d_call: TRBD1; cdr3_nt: TGTGCCAGCAGCCCAGGACAGGGGGAAAATCAGCCCCAGCATTTT; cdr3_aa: CASSPGQGENQPQHF
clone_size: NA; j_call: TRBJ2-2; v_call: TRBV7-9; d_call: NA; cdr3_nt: TGTGCCAGCAGTCGAAGGGGGGGCCGGAACACCGGGGAGCTGTTTTTT; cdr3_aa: CASSRRGGRNTGELFF
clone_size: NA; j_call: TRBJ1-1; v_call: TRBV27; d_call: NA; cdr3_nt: TGTGCCAGCAGTTTATGGGGCAGGGCCCTGAACACTGAAGCTTTCTTT; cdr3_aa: CASSLWGRALNTEAFF
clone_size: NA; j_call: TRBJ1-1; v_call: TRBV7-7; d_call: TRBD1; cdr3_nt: TGTGCTAGCAGCCGGGACAGGGTCTCTGAAGCTTTCTTT; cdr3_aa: CASSRDRVSEAFF
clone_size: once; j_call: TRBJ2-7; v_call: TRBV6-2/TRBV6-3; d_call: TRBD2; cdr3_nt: TGTGCCAGCAGCCTAGGACTAGCGGGAGGACACGAGCAGTACTTC; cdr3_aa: CASSLGLAGGHEQYF
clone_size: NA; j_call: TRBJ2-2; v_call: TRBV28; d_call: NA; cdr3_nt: TGTGCCAGCAGTTTCTGGAGGGGTTCCGCGAACACCGGGGAGCTGTTTTTT; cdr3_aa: CASSFWRGSANTGELFF
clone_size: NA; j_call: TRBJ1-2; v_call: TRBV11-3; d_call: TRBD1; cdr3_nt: TGTGCCAGCAGCATGCTGAGGGACAGCAACATCGCCGCTTATGGCTACACCTTC; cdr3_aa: CASSMLRDSNIAAYGYTF
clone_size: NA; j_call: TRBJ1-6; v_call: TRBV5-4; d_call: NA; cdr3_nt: TGTGCCAGCGGGAGGGAACTCAATAATTCACCCCTCCACTTT; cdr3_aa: CASGRELNNSPLHF